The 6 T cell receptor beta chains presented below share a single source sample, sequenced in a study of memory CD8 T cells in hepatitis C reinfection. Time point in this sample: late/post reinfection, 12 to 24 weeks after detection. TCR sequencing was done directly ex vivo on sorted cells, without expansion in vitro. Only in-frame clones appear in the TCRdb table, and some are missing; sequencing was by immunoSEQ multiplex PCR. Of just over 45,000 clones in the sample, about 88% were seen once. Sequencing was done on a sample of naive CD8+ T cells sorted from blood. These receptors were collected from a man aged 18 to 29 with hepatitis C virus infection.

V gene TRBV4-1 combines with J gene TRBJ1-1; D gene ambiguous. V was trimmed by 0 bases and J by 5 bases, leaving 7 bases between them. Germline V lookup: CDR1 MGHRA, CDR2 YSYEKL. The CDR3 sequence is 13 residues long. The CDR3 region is CASSQEPGTEAFF. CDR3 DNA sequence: TGCGCCAGCAGCCAAGAACCGGGAACTGAAGCTTTCTTT.

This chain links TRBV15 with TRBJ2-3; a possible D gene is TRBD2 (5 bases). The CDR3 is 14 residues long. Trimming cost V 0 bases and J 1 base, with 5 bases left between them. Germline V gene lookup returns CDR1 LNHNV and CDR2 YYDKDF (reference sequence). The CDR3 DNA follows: TGTGCCACCAGCAGAGAGCGGGGCACAGATACGCAGTATTTT. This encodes CATSRERGTDTQYF.

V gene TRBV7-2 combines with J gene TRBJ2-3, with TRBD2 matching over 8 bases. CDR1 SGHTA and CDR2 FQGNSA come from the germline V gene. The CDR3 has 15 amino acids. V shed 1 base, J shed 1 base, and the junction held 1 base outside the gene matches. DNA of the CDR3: TGTGCCAGCAGCTTAGAAGCGGGGGGCACAGATACGCAGTATTTT. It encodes CASSLEAGGTDTQYF.

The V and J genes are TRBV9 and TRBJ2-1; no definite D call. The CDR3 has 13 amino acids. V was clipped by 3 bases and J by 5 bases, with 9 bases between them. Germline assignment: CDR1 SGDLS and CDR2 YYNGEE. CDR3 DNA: TGTGCCAGCAGCGAGGAGATTGACAATGAGCAGTTCTTC. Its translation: CASSEEIDNEQFF.

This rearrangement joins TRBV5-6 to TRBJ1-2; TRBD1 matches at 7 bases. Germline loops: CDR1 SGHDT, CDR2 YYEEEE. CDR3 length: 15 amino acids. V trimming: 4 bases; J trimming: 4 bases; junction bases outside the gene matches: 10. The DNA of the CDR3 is TGTGCCAGCAGCGTATACCCGGGACAGTCCTATGGCTACACCTTC. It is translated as CASSVYPGQSYGYTF.

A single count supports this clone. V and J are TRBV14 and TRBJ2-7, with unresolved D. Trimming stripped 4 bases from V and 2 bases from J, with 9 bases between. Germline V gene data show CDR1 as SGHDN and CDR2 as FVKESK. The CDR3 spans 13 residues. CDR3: CASSLAFAYEQYF. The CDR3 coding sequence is TGTGCCAGCAGCCTTGCGTTCGCCTACGAGCAGTACTTC.